The 11 T cell receptor beta chains listed next were all sequenced from one sample in a study of glioma-infiltrating T cells. TCR alpha and beta CDR3 regions were amplified from RNA using iRepertoire nested multiplex PCR. TCRdb reprocessed the multiplex PCR reads via MiXCR and lists one record per CDR3 protein. The sample lists some 99,000 distinct CDR3 sequences, 25% occurring once. The sequenced sample consisted of glioma tissue, nonneoplastic brain tissue, or PBMCs (not recorded which). The receptors stem from a human donor with low-grade glioma or glioblastoma, undergoing nonglioma brain surgery, or in good health (not recorded which).

This clonotype turned up a few times. The chain has TRBV5-1 and TRBJ1-1, with 9 bases fitting TRBD1. With 7 bases clipped from V and 0 bases from J, the junction kept 10 bases outside the gene matches. Germline assignment: CDR1 SGHRS and CDR2 YFSETQ. The CDR3 is 16 residues long. CDR3 in DNA: TGCGCCAGCGGAAAACCCGGGACAGGGTTGAACACTGAAGCTTTCTTT. This sequence encodes CASGKPGTGLNTEAFF.

This clonotype was recorded many times. V is TRBV27 and J is TRBJ1-2, with TRBD1 matching 7 bases. The germline V gene has CDR1 MNHEY and CDR2 SMNVEV (reference sequence). The CDR3 consists of 16 residues. Trimming at V came to 0 bases and at J to 4 bases, leaving 8 bases not matched to a gene. In DNA, the CDR3 is TGTGCCAGCAGTTTATCGAACAGGGGAGCGGGCTATGGCTACACCTTC. It encodes CASSLSNRGAGYGYTF.

The V and J genes are TRBV7-9 and TRBJ1-2; D may be TRBD1 (5 bases). The CDR3 has 16 residues. CDR1 and CDR2 from the germline V gene are SEHNR and FQNEAQ (reference sequence). Trimming cost V 3 bases and J 4 bases, with 18 bases left between them. Here the CDR3 reads CASSFTTPTVSYGYTF. The CDR3 DNA reads as TGTGCCAGCAGCTTCACCACCCCGACAGTCAGCTATGGCTACACCTTC.

This clonotype has at least ten counts. The chain couples TRBV7-2 to TRBJ2-1; 10 positions match TRBD2. V lost 5 bases, J lost 7 bases, and 8 bases stayed unmatched. This CDR3 is built from 15 residues. Germline V CDR1 and CDR2: SGHTA, FQGNSA. The CDR3 DNA is TGTGCCAGCAGCCATAAAGCTAGCGGGAGAAATGAGCAGTTCTTC. Its protein is CASSHKASGRNEQFF.

This clonotype has a count of ten or more. The chain uses TRBV19 and TRBJ2-1; 9 nucleotides line up with TRBD1. The germline V gene encodes CDR1 LNHDA and CDR2 SQIVND (reference sequence). The CDR3 has 13 residues. With 6 bases clipped from V and 10 bases from J, the junction kept 7 bases outside the gene matches. CDR3 DNA: TGTGCCAGTAGGGAACAGGGGGCAGAGGAGCAGTTCTTC. Translating gives CASREQGAEEQFF.

At least ten counts were recorded for this clonotype. The V and J genes are TRBV6-6 and TRBJ2-1, with D tentatively TRBD1 (5 bases). CDR1 MNHNY and CDR2 SVGAGI come from the germline V gene (reference sequence). This CDR3 comprises 14 residues. V dropped 2 bases and J dropped 2 bases, with 7 bases sitting between them. The DNA of the CDR3 is TGTGCCAGCAGTTACCAAGGGGCCTACAATGAGCAGTTCTTC. It encodes CASSYQGAYNEQFF.

This clonotype was seen repeatedly, ten times or more. The rearrangement joins TRBV7-2 to TRBJ2-3; possible D gene TRBD1, 6 bases. The CDR3 has 13 amino acids. V was cut by 4 bases and J by 4 bases, with 9 bases left in between. Germline V gene lookup returns CDR1 SGHTA and CDR2 FQGNSA. CDR3 in DNA: TGTGCCAGCAGCTACAACAGGGCAGATACGCAGTATTTT. Translation gives CASSYNRADTQYF. Drawing the rest from reference TRBV7-2 and TRBJ2-3, the complete variable domain is GAGVSQSPSNKVTEKGKDVELRCDPISGHTALYWYRQSLGQGLEFLIYFQGNSAPDKSGLPSDRFSAERTGGSVSTLTIQRTQQEDSAVYLCASSYNRADTQYFGPGTRLTVL.

This clonotype appeared many times. V and J are TRBV27 and TRBJ2-7; TRBD1 matches at 7 bases. The V gene end was trimmed by 5 bases and the J gene end by 3 bases; junction bases not matched to a gene: 7. Germline V gene sequence: CDR1 MNHEY, CDR2 SMNVEV (reference sequence). The CDR3 is 14 residues long. This CDR3 is CASSTPGQSYEQYF. CDR3 DNA: TGTGCCAGCAGTACCCCGGGACAGAGCTACGAGCAGTACTTC.

This clonotype was observed many times. This chain joins TRBV20-1 and TRBJ2-3, with TRBD2 matching over 9 bases. Germline trimming cut 1 base from V and 6 bases from J; bases unmatched to any gene: 11. This CDR3 has 16 amino acids. CDR1 DFQATT and CDR2 SNEGSKA come from the germline V gene (reference sequence). This chain's CDR3 is CSARARTSDPRDTQYF. CDR3 nucleotide sequence: TGCAGTGCTAGAGCACGGACTAGCGACCCGCGGGATACGCAGTATTTT.

Details on this clonotype: One junction end does not reproduce the germline sequence, and a read error may be involved. V gene TRBV6-2 or TRBV6-3 combines with J gene TRBJ1-1; D is uncertain. The CDR3 runs to 13 residues. The germline V gene has CDR1 MNHEY and CDR2 SVGEGT. CDR3 DNA sequence: TGTGCCAGTAAACCCCCAGTGGGCACTAAAGCTTTCTTT. Its translation is CASKPPVGTKAFF.

At least ten counts were recorded for this clonotype. The rearrangement links TRBV2 to TRBJ2-5; 12 bases fit TRBD2. V dropped 8 bases and J dropped 5; count of bases not matched to a gene: 9. The CDR3 extends over 15 amino acids. CDR1 and CDR2 (germline): SNHLY, FYNNEI. This CDR3 reads CASETSGSRAETQYF. CDR3 sequence (DNA): TGTGCCAGCGAGACTAGCGGGAGTCGTGCGGAGACCCAGTACTTC.